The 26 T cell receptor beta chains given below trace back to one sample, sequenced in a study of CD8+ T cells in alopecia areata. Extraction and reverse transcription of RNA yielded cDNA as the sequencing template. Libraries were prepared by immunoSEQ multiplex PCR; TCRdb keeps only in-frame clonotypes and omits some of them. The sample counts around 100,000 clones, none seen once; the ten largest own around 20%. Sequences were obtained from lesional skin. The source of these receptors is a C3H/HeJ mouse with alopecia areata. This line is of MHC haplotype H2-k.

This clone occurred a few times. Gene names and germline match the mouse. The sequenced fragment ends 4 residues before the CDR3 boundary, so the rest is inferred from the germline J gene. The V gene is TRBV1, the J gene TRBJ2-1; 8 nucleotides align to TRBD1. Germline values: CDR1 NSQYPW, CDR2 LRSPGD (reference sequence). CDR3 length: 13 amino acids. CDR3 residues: CTCSGGDRAEQFF. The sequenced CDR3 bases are TGCACCTGCAGTGGGGGGGACAGGGCT.

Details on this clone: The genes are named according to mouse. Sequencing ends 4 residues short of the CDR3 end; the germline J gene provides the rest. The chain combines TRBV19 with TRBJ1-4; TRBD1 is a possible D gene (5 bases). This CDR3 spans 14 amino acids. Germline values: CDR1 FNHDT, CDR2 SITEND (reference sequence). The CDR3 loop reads CASSLGGDGERLFF. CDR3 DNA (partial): TGTGCCAGCAGTCTTGGGGGAGACGGCGAA. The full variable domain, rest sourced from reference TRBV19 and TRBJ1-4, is GGIITQTPKFLIGQEGQKLTLKCQQNFNHDTMYWYRQDSGKGLRLIYYSITENDLQKGDLSEGYDASREKKSSFSLTVTSAQKNEMAVFLCASSLGGDGERLFFGHGTKLSVL.

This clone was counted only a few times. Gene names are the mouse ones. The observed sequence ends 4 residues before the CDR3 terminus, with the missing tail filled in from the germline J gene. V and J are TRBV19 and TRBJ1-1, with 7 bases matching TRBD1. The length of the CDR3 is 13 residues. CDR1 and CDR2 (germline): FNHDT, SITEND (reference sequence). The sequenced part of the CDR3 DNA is TGTGCCAGCAGCCCTTCAGGGGGGACA. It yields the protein CASSPSGGT. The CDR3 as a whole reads CASSPSGGTEVFF. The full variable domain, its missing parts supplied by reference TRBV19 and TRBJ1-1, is GGIITQTPKFLIGQEGQKLTLKCQQNFNHDTMYWYRQDSGKGLRLIYYSITENDLQKGDLSEGYDASREKKSSFSLTVTSAQKNEMAVFLCASSPSGGTEVFFGKGTRLTVV.

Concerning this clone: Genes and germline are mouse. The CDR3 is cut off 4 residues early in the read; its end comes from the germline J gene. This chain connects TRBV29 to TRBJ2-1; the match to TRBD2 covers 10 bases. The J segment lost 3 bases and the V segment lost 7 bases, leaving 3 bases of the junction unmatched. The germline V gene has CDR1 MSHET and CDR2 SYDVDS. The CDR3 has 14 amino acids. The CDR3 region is CASTDWGAYAEQFF. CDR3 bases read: TGTGCTAGCACCGACTGGGGGGCCTATGCT. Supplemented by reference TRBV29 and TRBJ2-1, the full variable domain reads DMKVTQMPRYLIKRMGENVLLECGQDMSHETMYWYRQDPGLGLQLIYISYDVDSNSEGDIPKGYRVSRKKREHFSLILDSAKTNQTSVYFCASTDWGAYAEQFFGPGTRLTVL.

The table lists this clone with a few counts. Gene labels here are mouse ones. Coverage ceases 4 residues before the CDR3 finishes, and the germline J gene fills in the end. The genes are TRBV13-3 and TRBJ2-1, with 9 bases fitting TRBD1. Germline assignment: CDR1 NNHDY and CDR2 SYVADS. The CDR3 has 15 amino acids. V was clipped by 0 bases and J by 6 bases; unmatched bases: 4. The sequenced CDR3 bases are TGTGCCAGCAGTGATGCCCGGGACAGGGTTGCT. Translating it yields CASSDARDRVA. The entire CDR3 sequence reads CASSDARDRVAEQFF.

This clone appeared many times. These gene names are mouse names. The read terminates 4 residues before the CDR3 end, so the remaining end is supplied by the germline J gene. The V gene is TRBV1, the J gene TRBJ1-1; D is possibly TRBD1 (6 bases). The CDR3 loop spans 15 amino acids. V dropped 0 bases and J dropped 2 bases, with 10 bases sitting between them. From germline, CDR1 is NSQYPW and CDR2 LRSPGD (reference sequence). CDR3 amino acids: CTCSADYRANTEVFF. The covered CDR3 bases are TGCACCTGCAGTGCAGATTACAGGGCCAACACA.

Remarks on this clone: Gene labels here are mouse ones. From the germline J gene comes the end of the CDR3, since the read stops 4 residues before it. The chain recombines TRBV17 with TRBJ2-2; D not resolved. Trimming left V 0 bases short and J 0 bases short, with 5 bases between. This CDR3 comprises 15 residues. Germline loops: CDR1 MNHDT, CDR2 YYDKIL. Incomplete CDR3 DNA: TGTGCTAGCAGTAGAGATCCAACAAACACCGGG. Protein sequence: CASSRDPTNTG. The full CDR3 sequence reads CASSRDPTNTGQLYF.

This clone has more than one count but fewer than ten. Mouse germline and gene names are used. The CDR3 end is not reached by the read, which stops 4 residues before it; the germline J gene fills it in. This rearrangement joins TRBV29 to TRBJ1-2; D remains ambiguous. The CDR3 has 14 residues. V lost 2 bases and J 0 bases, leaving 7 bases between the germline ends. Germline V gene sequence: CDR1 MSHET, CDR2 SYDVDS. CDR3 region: CASSLTDANSDYTF. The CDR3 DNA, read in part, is TGTGCTAGCAGTTTAACAGATGCAAACTCC.

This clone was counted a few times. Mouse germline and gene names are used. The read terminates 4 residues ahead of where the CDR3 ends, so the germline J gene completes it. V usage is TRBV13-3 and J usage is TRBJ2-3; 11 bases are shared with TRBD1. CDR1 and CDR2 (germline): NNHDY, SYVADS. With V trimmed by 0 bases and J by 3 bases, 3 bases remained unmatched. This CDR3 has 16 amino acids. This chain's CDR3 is CASSDGDRGWAETLYF. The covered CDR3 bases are TGTGCCAGCAGTGATGGGGACAGGGGGTGGGCAGAA.

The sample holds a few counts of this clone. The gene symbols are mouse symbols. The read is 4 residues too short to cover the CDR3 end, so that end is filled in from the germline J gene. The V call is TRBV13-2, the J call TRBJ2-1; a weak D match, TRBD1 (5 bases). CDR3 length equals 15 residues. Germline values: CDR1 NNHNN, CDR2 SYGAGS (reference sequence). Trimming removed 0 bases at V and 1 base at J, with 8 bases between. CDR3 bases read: TGTGCCAGCGGTGATGCTTGGACAAACTATGCT. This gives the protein CASGDAWTNYA. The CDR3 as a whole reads CASGDAWTNYAEQFF.

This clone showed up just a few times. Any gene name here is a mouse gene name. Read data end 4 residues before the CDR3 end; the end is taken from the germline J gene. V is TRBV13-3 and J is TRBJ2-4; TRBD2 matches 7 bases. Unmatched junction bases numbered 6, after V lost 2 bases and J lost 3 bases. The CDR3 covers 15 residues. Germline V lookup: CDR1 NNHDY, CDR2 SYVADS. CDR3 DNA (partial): TGTGCCAGCAGTGACGCTGGGGGTCCGCAAAAC. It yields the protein CASSDAGGPQN. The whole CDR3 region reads CASSDAGGPQNTLYF.

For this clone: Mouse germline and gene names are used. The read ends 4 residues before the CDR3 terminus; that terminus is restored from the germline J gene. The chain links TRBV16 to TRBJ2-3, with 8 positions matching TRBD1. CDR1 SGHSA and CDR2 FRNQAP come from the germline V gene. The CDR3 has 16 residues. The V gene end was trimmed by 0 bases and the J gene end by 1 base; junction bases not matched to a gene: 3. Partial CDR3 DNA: TGTGCAAGCAGCTTAGATCAGGGGGCTGGTGCAGAA. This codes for CASSLDQGAGAE. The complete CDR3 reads CASSLDQGAGAETLYF.

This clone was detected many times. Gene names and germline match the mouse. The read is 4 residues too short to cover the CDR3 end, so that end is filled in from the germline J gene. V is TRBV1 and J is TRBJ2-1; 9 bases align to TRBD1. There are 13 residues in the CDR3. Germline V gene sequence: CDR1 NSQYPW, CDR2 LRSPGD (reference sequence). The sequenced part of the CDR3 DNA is TGCACCTGCAGTGGGGGGACAGGGGCT. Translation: CTCSGGTGA. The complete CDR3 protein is CTCSGGTGAEQFF.

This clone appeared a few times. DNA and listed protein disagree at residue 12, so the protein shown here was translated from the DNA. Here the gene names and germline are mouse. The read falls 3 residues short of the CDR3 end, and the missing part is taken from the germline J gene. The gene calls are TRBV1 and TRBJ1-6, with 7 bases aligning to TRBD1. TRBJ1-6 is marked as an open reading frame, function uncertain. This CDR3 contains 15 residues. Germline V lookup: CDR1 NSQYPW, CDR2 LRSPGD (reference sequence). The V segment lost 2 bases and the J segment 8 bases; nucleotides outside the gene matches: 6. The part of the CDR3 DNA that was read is TGCACCTGCAGTGCACAGGGAAGGGGGCATTCGCCC. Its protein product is CTCSAQGRGHSP. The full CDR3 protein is CTCSAQGRGHSPLYF.

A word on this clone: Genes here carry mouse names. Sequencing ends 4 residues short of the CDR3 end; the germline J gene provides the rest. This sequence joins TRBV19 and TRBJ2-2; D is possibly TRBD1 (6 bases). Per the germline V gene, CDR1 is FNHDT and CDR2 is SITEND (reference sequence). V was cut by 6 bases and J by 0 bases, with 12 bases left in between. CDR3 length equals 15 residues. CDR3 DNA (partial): TGTGCCAGCACAAGACAGGCAGCAAACACCGGG. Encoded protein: CASTRQAANTG. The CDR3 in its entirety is CASTRQAANTGQLYF.

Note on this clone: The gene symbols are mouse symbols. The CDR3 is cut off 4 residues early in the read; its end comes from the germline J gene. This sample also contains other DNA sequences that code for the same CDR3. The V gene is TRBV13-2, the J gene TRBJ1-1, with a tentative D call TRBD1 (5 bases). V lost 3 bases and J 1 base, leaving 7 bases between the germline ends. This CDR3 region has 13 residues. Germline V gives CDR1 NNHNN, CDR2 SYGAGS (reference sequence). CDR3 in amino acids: CASGGTGNTEVFF. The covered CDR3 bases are TGTGCCAGCGGTGGCACAGGAAACACA.

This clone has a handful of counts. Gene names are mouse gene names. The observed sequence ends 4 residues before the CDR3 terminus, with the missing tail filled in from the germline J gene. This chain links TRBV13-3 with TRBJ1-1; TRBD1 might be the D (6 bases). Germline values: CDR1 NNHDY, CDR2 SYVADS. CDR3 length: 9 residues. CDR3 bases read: TGTGCCAGACAGGGA. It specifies CARQG. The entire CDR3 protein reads CARQGEVFF.

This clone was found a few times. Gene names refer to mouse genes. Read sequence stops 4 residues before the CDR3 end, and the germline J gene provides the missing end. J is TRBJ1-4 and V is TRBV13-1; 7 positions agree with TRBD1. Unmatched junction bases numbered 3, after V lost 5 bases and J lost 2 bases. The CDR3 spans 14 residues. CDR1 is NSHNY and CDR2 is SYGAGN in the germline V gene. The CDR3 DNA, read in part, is TGTGCCAGCAGAGGGACAGCCTCCAACGAA. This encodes CASRGTASNE. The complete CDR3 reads CASRGTASNERLFF.

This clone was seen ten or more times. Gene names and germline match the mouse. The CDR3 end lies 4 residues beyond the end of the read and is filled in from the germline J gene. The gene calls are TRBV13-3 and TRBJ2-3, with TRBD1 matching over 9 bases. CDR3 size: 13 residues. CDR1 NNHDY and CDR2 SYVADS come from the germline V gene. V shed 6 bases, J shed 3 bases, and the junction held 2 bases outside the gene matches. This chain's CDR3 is CASTTGGAETLYF. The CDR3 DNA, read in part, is TGTGCCAGCACTACAGGGGGCGCAGAA.

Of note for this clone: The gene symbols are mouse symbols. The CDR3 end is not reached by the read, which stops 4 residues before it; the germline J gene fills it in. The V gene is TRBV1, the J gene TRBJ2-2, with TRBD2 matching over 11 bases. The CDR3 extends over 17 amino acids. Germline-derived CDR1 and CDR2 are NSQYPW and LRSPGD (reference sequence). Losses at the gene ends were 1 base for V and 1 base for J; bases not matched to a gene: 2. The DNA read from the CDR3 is TGCACCTGCAGTGCAGCGGGACTGGGGGTAAACACCGGG. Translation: CTCSAAGLGVNTG. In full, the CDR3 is CTCSAAGLGVNTGQLYF.

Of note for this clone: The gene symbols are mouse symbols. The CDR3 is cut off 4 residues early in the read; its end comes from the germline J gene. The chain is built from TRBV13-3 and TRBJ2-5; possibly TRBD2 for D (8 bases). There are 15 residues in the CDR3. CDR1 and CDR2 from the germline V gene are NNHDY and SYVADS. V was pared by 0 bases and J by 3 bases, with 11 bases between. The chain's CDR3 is CASSDAGGAQDTQYF. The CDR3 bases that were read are TGTGCCAGCAGTGATGCAGGGGGGGCTCAAGAC.

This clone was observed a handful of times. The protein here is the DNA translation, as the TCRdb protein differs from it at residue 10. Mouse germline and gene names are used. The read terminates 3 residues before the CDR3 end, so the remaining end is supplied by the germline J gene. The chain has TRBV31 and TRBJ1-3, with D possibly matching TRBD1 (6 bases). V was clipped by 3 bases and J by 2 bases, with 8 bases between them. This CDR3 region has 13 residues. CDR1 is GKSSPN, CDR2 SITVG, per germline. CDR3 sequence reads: CAWSGTTGNTLYF. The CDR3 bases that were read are TGTGCCTGGAGCGGGACAACTGGAAATACG. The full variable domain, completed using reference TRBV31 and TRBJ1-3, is AQTIHQWPVAEIKAVGSPLSLGCTIKGKSSPNLYWYWQATGGTLQQLFYSITVGQVESVVQLNLSASRPKDDQFILSTEKLLLSHSGFYLCAWSGTTGNTLYFGEGSRLIVV.

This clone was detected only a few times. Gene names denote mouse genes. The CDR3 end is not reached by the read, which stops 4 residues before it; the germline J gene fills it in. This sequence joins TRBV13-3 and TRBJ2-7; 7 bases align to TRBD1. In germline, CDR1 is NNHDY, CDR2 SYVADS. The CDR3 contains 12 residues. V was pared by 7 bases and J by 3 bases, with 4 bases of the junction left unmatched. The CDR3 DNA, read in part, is TGTGCCAGCCGAGGGACAGACTAT. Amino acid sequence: CASRGTDY. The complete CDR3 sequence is CASRGTDYEQYF.

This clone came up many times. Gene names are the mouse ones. CDR3 DNA (partial): TGCACCTGCAGTGCAGATTACGGGACAGGGGATGCT. Its protein product is CTCSADYGTGDA. From start to end, the CDR3 is CTCSADYGTGDAEQFF. This rearrangement joins TRBV1 to TRBJ2-1, with 10 bases lining up with TRBD1. The CDR3 goes on 4 residues after the read ends, and that part is filled in from the germline J gene. The CDR3 totals 16 residues. Looked up from germline, CDR1 is NSQYPW and CDR2 is LRSPGD (reference sequence). The J segment lost 5 bases and the V segment lost 0 bases, leaving 4 bases of the junction unmatched. The entire variable domain, with the rest obtained from reference TRBV1 and TRBJ2-1, is as follows: VTLLEQNPRWRLVPRGQAVNLRCILKNSQYPWMSWYQQDLQKQLQWLFTLRSPGDKEVKSLPGADYLATRVTDTELRLQVANMSQGRTLYCTCSADYGTGDAEQFFGPGTRLTVL.

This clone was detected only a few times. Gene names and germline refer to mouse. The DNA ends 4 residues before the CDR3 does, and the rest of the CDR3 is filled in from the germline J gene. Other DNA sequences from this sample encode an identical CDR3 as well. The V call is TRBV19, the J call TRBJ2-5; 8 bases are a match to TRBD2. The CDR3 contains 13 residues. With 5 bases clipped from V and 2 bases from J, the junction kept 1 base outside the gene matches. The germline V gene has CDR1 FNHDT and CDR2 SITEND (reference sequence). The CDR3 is CASSGTGQDTQYF. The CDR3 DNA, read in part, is TGTGCCAGCAGCGGGACTGGCCAAGAC. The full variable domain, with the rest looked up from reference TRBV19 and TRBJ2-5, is GGIITQTPKFLIGQEGQKLTLKCQQNFNHDTMYWYRQDSGKGLRLIYYSITENDLQKGDLSEGYDASREKKSSFSLTVTSAQKNEMAVFLCASSGTGQDTQYFGPGTRLLVL.

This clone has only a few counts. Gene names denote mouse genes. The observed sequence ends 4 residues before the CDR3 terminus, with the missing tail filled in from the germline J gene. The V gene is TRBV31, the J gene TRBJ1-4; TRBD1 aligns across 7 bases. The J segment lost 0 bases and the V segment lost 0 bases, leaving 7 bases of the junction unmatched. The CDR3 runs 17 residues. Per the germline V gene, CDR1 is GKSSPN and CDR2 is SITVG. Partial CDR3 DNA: TGTGCCTGGAGTCTCCTTGACAGGGCCATTTCCAACGAA. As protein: CAWSLLDRAISNE. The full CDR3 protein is CAWSLLDRAISNERLFF. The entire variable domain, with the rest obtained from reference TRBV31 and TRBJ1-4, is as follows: AQTIHQWPVAEIKAVGSPLSLGCTIKGKSSPNLYWYWQATGGTLQQLFYSITVGQVESVVQLNLSASRPKDDQFILSTEKLLLSHSGFYLCAWSLLDRAISNERLFFGHGTKLSVL.